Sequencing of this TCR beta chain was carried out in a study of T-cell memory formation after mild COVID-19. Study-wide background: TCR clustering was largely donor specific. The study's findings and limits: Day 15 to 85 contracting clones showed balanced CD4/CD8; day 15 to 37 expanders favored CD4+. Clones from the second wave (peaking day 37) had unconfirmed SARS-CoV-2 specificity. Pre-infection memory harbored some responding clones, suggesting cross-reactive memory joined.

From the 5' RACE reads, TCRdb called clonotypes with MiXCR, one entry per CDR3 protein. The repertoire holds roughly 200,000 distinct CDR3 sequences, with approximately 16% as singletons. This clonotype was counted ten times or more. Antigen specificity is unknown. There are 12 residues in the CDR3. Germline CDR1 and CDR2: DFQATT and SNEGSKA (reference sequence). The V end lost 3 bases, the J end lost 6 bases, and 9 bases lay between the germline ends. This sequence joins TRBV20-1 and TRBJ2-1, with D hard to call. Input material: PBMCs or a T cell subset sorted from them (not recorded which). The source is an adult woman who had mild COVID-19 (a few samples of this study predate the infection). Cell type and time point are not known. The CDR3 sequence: CSASDTSNEQFF. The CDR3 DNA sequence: TGCAGTGCTAGCGACACGTCCAATGAGCAGTTCTTC.